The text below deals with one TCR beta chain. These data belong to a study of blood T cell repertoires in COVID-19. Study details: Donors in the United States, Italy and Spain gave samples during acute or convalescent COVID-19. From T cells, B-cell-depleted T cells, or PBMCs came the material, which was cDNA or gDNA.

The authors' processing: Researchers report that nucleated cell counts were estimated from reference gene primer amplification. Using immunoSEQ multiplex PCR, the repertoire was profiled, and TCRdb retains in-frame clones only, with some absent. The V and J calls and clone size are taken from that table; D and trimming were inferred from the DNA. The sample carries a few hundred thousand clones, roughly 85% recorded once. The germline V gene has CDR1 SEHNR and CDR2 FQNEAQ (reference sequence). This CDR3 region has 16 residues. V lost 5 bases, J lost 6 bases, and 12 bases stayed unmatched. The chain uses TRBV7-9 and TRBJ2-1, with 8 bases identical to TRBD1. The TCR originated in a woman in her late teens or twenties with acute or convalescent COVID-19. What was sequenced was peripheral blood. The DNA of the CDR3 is TGTGCCAGCAGCATCGCGGGACAGGTCAGGGCCAATGAGCAGTTCTTC. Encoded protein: CASSIAGQVRANEQFF.